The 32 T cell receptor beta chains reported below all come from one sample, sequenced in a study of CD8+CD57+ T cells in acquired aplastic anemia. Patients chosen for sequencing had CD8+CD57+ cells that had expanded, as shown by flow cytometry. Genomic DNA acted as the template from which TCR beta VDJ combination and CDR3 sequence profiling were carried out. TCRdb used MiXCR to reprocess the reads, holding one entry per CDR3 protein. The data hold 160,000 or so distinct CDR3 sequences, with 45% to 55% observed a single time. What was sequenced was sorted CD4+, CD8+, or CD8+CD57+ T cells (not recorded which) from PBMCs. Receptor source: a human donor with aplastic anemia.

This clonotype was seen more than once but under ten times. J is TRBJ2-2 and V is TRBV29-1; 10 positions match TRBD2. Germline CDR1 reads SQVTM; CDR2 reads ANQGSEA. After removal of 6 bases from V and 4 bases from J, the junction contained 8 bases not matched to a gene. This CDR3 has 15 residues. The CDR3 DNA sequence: TGCAGCGTGAGGTGGGGGACTAGCGCCACCGGGGAGCTGTTTTTT. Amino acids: CSVRWGTSATGELFF.

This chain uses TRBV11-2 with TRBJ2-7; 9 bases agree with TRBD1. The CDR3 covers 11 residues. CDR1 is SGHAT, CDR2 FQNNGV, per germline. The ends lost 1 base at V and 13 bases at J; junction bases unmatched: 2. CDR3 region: CASSLAGQGYF. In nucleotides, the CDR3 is TGTGCCAGCAGCTTAGCGGGACAGGGATACTTC.

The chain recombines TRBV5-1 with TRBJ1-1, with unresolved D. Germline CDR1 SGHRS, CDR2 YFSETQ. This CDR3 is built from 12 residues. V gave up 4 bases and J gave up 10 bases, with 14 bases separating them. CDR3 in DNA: TGCGCCAGCAGCGAGATCAACTCTGGAGCTTTCTTT. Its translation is CASSEINSGAFF.

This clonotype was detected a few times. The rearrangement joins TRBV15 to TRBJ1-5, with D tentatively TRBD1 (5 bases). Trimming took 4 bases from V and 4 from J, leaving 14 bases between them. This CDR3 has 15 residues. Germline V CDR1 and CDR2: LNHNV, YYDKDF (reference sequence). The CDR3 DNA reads TGTGCCACCAGCAACCATAGGGACGGTAATCAGCCCCAGCATTTT. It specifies CATSNHRDGNQPQHF.

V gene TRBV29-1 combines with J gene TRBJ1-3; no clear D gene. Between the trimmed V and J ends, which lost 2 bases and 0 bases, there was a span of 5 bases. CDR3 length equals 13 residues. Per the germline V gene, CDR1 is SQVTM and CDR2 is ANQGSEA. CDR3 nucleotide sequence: TGCAGCGTTGAACTTGCCTCTGGAAACACCATATATTTT. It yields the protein CSVELASGNTIYF.

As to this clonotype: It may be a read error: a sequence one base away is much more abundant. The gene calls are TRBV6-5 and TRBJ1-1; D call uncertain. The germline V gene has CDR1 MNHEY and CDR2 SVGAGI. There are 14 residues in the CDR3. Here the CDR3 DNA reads TGTGCCAACAGTTACACGGGTTTGAACACTGAAGCTTTCTTT. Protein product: CANSYTGLNTEAFF.

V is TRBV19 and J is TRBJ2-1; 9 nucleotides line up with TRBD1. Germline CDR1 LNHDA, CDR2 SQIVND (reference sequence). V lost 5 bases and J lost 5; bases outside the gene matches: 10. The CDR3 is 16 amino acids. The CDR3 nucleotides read TGTGCCAGTAGTGCCCGGGGACAGGGAACCAACAATGAGCAGTTCTTC. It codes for CASSARGQGTNNEQFF.

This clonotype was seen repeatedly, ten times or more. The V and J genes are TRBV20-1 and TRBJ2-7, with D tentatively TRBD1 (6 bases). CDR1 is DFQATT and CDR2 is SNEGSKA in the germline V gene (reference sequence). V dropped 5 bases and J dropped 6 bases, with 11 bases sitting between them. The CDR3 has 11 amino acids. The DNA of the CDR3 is TGCAGTGCTGATACAGGGCCCGAGCAGTACTTC. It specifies CSADTGPEQYF.

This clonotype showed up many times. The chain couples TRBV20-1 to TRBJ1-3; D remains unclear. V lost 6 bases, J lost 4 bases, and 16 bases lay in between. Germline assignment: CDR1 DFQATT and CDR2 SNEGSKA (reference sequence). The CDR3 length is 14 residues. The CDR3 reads CSARSRVSGNTIYF. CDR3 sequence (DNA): TGCAGTGCCCGGTCAAGGGTGTCCGGAAACACCATATATTTT.

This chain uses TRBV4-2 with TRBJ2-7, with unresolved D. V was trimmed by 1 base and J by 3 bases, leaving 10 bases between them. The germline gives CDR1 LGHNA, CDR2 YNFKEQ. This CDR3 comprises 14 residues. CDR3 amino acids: CASSQVSADYEQYF. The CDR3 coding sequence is TGTGCCAGCAGCCAAGTGTCGGCGGACTACGAGCAGTACTTC.

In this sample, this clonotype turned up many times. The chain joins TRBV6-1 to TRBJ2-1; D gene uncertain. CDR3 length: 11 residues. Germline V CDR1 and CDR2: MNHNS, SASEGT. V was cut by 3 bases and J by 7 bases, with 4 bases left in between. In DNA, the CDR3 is TGTGCCAGCAGTGAGGGAAATGAGCAGTTCTTC. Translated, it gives CASSEGNEQFF.

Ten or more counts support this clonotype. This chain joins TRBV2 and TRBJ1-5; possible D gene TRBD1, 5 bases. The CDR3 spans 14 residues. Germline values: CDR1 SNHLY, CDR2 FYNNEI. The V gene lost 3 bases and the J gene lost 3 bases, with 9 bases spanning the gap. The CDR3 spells CASSEGGNNQPQHF. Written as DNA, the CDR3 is TGTGCCAGCAGTGAGGGGGGTAACAATCAGCCCCAGCATTTT.

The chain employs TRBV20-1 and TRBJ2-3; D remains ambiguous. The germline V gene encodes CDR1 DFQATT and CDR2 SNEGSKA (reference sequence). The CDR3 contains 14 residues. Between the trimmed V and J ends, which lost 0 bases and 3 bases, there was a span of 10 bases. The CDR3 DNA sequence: TGCAGTGCTAGAGATGTTGGTCTTACAGATACGCAGTATTTT. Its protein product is CSARDVGLTDTQYF.

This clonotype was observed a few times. The CDR3 DNA sequence: TGCAGCGTTGGGGAAGGGGAGAATTCACCCCTCCACTTT. Translating gives CSVGEGENSPLHF. V and J are TRBV29-1 and TRBJ1-6, with D tentatively TRBD1 (5 bases). Deletions cut 4 bases from V and 7 bases from J, with 11 bases between. The germline V gene encodes CDR1 SQVTM and CDR2 ANQGSEA. CDR3 size: 13 residues.

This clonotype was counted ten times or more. Here the CDR3 DNA reads TGCAGTGCTAGGGGGGACAGGGAGTACGAGCAGTACTTC. Amino acid sequence: CSARGDREYEQYF. The chain joins TRBV20-1 to TRBJ2-7; 9 positions agree with TRBD1. Germline CDR1 and CDR2: DFQATT and SNEGSKA (reference sequence). CDR3 length: 13 residues. The trim removed 3 bases at V and 4 bases at J, leaving 4 bases unmatched.

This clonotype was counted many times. The CDR3 DNA reads TGTGCCAGCAGCTTCGGGACAGGCGAGCAGTACTTC. Amino acid sequence: CASSFGTGEQYF. The chain has TRBV13 and TRBJ2-7; TRBD1 aligns across 8 bases. CDR3 length equals 12 residues. The trim removed 3 bases at V and 6 bases at J, leaving 1 base unmatched. Germline V gene sequence: CDR1 PRHDT, CDR2 FYEKMQ (reference sequence).

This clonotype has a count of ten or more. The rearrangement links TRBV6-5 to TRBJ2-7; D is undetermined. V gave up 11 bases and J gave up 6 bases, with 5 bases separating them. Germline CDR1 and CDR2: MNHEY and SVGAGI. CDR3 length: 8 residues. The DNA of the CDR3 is TGTGCCGCCGCCGAGCAGTACTTC. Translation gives CAAAEQYF.

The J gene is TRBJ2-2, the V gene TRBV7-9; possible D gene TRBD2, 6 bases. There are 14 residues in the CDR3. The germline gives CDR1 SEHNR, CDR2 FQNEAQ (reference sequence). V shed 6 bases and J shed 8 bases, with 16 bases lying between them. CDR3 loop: CASSVRELSGELFF. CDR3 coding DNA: TGTGCCAGCAGTGTACGGGAGCTATCGGGGGAGCTGTTTTTT.

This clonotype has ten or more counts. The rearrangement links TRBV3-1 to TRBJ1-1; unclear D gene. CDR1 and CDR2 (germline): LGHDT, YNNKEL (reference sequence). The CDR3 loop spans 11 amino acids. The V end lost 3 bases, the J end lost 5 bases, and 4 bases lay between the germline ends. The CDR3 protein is CASSQFTEAFF. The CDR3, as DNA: TGTGCCAGCAGCCAGTTTACTGAAGCTTTCTTT.

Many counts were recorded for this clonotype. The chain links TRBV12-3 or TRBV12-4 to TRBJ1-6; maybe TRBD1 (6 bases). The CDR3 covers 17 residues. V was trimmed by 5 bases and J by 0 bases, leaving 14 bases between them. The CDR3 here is CASSPYRVGSYNSPLHF. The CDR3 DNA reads TGTGCCAGCAGTCCTTACAGGGTGGGCTCCTATAATTCACCCCTCCACTTT.

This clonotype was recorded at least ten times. As DNA, the CDR3 is TGTGCCAGCAGCTTGGGTCTGGCGGAGCCCTACGAGCAGTACTTC. Translation: CASSLGLAEPYEQYF. The chain combines TRBV5-5 with TRBJ2-7; D unresolved. Germline assignment: CDR1 SGHKS and CDR2 YYEKEE (reference sequence). V dropped 0 bases and J dropped 2 bases, with 12 bases sitting between them. CDR3 length equals 15 residues.

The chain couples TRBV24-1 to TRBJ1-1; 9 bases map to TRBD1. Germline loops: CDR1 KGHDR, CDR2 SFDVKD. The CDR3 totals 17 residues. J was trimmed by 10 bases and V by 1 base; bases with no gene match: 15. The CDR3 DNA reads TGTGCCACCAGTGATTTCAAGGAAGGGACAGGGAAAATTTCAGCTTTCTTT. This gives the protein CATSDFKEGTGKISAFF.

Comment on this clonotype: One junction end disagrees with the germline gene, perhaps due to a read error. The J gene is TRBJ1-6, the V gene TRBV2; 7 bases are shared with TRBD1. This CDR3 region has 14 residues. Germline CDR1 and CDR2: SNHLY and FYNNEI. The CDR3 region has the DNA TGTGCCAGCAGTAGACAGGGTTATAGTTCACCCCTCCACTTT. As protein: CASSRQGYSSPLHF.

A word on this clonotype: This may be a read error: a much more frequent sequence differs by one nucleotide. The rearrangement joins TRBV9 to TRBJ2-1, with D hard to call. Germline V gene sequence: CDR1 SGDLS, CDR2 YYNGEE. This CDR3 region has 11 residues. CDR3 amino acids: CASTSGNEQLF. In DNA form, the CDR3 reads TGTGCCAGCACTAGTGGCAATGAGCAGCTCTTC.

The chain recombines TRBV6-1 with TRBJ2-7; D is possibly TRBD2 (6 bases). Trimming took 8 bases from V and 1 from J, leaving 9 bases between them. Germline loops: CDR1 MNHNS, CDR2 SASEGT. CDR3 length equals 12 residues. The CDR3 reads CASGGRSYEQYF. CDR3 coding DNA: TGTGCCAGCGGGGGGAGATCCTACGAGCAGTACTTC.

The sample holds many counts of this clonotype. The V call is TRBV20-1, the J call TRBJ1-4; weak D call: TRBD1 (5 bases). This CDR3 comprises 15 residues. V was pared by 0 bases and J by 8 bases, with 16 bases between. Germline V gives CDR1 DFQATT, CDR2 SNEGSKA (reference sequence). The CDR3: CSARDRAETDEKLFF. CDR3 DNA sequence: TGCAGTGCTAGAGATCGTGCGGAGACAGACGAAAAACTGTTTTTT.

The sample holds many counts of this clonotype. CDR3 in DNA: TGTGCCAGTAGTATGGGGAACTTGAACACTGAAGCTTTCTTT. Protein sequence: CASSMGNLNTEAFF. The chain joins TRBV19 to TRBJ1-1; D not resolved. The length of the CDR3 is 14 residues. Trimming cost V 3 bases and J 0 bases, with 8 bases left between them. Germline values: CDR1 LNHDA, CDR2 SQIVND (reference sequence).

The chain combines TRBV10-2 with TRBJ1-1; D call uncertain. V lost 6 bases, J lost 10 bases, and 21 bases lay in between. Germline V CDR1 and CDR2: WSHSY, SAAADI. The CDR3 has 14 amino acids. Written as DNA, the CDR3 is TGCGCCAGCAGCGATCCCGGACCCGGCGCGGGAGCTTTCTTT. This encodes CASSDPGPGAGAFF.

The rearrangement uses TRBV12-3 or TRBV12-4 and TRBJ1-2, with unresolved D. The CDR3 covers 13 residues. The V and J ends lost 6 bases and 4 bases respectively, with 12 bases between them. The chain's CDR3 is CASSRTAFYGYTF. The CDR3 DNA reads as TGTGCCAGCAGCAGGACCGCATTCTATGGCTACACCTTC.

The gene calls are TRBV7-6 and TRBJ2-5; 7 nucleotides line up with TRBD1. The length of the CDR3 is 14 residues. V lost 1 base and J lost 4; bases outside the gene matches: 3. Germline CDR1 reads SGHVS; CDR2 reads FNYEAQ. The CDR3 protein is CASSLERGRETQYF. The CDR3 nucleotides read TGTGCCAGCAGCTTAGAAAGGGGGCGAGAGACCCAGTACTTC. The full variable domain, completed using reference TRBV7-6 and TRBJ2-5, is GAGVSQSPRYKVTKRGQDVALRCDPISGHVSLYWYRQALGQGPEFLTYFNYEAQQDKSGLPNDRFSAERPEGSISTLTIQRTEQRDSAMYRCASSLERGRETQYFGPGTRLLVL.

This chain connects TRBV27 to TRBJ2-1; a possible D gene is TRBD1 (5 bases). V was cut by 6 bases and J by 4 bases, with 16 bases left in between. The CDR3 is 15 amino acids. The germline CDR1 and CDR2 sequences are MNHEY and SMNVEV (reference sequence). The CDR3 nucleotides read TGTGCCAGCAGGCGACAGCACTCCGTATACAATGAGCAGTTCTTC. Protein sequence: CASRRQHSVYNEQFF.

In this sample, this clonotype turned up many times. The CDR3 spells CASSPWTGLQGTQYF. CDR3 sequence (DNA): TGTGCCAGCAGCCCCTGGACAGGCCTTCAGGGTACGCAGTATTTT. The chain couples TRBV5-5 to TRBJ2-3, with 7 bases lining up with TRBD1. The CDR3 runs to 15 residues. CDR1 is SGHKS and CDR2 is YYEKEE in the germline V gene (reference sequence). The J segment lost 8 bases and the V segment lost 4 bases, leaving 13 bases of the junction unmatched.